This T cell receptor beta chain was captured by sequencing in a study of radiation and T cells in renal cell carcinoma. General study points: In blood, top tumor clones expanded by 2 weeks, shrinking by 4.

Points on this clone: Its antigen is unidentified.

Germline-derived CDR1 and CDR2 are MNHNS and SASEGT. This CDR3 has 14 amino acids. V was clipped by 2 bases and J by 6 bases, with 10 bases between them. Time point defined: blood 4 weeks post-SBRT, at nephrectomy. Noted treatment: 15 Gy SBRT to primary tumor, nephrectomy 4 weeks later. Measured with immunoSEQ multiplex PCR; TCRdb has only the in-frame clones, and not every one. The sample records approximately 43,000 clones, around four fifths being singletons. The receptor was isolated from a woman in her seventies with renal cell carcinoma. V and J are TRBV6-1 and TRBJ2-2; possibly TRBD1 for D (5 bases). The sample consisted of blood, taken from a patient whose treatment included radiotherapy and nephrectomy. The CDR3 region has the DNA TGTGCCAGCAGTGAACTAGGGGCGGCCGGGGAGCTGTTTTTT. It codes for CASSELGAAGELFF.